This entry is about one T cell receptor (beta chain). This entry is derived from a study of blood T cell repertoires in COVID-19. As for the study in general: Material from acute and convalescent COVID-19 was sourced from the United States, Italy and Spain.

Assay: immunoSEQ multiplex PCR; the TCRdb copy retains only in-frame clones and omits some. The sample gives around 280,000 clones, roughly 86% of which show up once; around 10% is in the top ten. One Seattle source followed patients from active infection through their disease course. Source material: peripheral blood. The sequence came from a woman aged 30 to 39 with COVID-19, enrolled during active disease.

In nucleotides, the CDR3 is TGTGCCAGTAGTCTCAGGGGGCGCACTGAAGCTTTCTTT. Translation gives CASSLRGRTEAFF. V is TRBV19 and J is TRBJ1-1; 8 nucleotides agree with TRBD1. Germline CDR1 and CDR2: LNHDA and SQIVND (reference sequence). V shed 5 bases and J 4 bases; nucleotides not matched to a gene: 3. CDR3 size: 13 residues.